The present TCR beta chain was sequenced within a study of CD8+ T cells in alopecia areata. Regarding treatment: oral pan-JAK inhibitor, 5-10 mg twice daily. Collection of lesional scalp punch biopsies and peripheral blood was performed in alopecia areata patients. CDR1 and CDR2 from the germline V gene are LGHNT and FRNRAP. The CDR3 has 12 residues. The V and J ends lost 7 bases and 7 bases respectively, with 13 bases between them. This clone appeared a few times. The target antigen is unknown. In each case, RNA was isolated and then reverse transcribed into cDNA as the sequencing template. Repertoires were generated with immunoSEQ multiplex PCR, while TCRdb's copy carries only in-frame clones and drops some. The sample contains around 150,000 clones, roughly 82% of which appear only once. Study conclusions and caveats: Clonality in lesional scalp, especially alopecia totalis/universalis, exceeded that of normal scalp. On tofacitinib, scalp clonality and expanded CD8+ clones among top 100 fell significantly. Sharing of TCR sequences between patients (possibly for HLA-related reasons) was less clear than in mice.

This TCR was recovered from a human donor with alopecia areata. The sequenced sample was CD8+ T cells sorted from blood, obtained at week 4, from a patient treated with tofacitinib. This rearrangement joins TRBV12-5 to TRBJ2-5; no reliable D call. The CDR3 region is CASAQYIPTQYF. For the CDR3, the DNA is TGTGCTAGTGCCCAATATATTCCGACCCAGTACTTC.